Presented here are 14 T cell receptor beta chains from one specimen sequenced in a study of shared clonotypes between healthy human individuals. Sequencing was performed with immunoSEQ multiplex PCR; in TCRdb, only in-frame clones are kept and a portion is missing. The table has 95,000 to 120,000 clones, about 70% seen once. Sequenced sample: memory CD8+ T cells sorted from blood. Subset given: CD45RO+ cells pooled with CCR7-negative TemRA cells. These receptors all come from a woman aged 25 to 39 in good health.

The chain uses TRBV2 and TRBJ1-3; 7 bases are a match to TRBD1. The length of the CDR3 is 16 residues. Germline CDR1 is SNHLY and CDR2 is FYNNEI. V was clipped by 8 bases and J by 4 bases; unmatched bases: 14. CDR3 loop: CASLPALQGQGNTIYF. DNA of the CDR3: TGTGCCAGCCTACCAGCCCTCCAGGGACAGGGAAACACCATATATTTT.

This clone was picked up a small number of times. The chain links TRBV4-1 to TRBJ1-5, with D maybe TRBD1 (5 bases). Trimming left V 0 bases short and J 5 bases short, with 11 bases between. The V gene's germline CDR1 is MGHRA and CDR2 YSYEKL. This CDR3 comprises 15 residues. The CDR3 bases are TGCGCCAGCAGCCAAGAGCCCCTGGGGCATCAGCCCCAGCATTTT. Its protein product is CASSQEPLGHQPQHF.

The chain recombines TRBV7-2 with TRBJ2-7; 8 positions match TRBD1. This CDR3 region has 15 residues. Losses at the gene ends were 4 bases for V and 2 bases for J; bases not matched to a gene: 7. Germline V gene lookup returns CDR1 SGHTA and CDR2 FQGNSA. CDR3 DNA: TGTGCCAGCAGCTGGGGGGCAGGGGGCGCCTACGAGCAGTACTTC. This gives the protein CASSWGAGGAYEQYF.

Of note for this clone: This probably arose from a read error, given a far larger clone one base away. The V call is TRBV25-1, the J call TRBJ2-7; TRBD1 might be the D (6 bases). There are 13 residues in the CDR3. Germline assignment: CDR1 MGHDK and CDR2 SYGVNS. As DNA, the CDR3 is TGTGCCGGCAGTGAATCGGGTCAGGGGGAGCAGTACTTC. This sequence encodes CAGSESGQGEQYF.

This chain uses TRBV14 with TRBJ1-2; possible D gene TRBD1, 5 bases. Germline assignment: CDR1 SGHDN and CDR2 FVKESK. The CDR3 is 13 amino acids. With 2 bases removed from V and 8 bases from J, the gap between germline ends came to 12 bases. CDR3 in DNA: TGTGCCAGCAGCCAATCTCAGGGCGGCGGCTACACCTTC. As protein: CASSQSQGGGYTF.

This clone occurred once. The chain carries TRBV29-1 and TRBJ1-1; 11 bases agree with TRBD1. The germline gives CDR1 SQVTM, CDR2 ANQGSEA. This CDR3 has 16 residues. After removal of 6 bases from V and 1 base from J, the junction contained 10 bases not matched to a gene. The CDR3 region is CSVDTPGQGENTEAFF. Here the CDR3 DNA reads TGCAGCGTCGATACACCGGGACAGGGGGAGAACACTGAAGCTTTCTTT. The full variable domain, its missing parts supplied by reference TRBV29-1 and TRBJ1-1, is SAVISQKPSRDICQRGTSLTIQCQVDSQVTMMFWYRQQPGQSLTLIATANQGSEATYESGFVIDKFPISRPNLTFSTLTVSNMSPEDSSIYLCSVDTPGQGENTEAFFGQGTRLTVV.

This clone was recorded a few times. The CDR3 DNA follows: TGTGCCAGCAGCATGCCACAAAGTCGGGCCAACGTCCTGACTTTC. Its translation is CASSMPQSRANVLTF. The chain is built from TRBV12-1 and TRBJ2-6; the table assigns TRBD1, which was not confirmed against the DNA. TRBV12-1 is tagged as a pseudogene. The CDR3 is 15 residues long.

This rearrangement joins TRBV28 to TRBJ2-1; 14 bases agree with TRBD2. V shed 6 bases, J shed 8 bases, and the junction held 6 bases outside the gene matches. Germline loops: CDR1 MDHEN, CDR2 SYDVKM. This CDR3 region has 15 residues. The CDR3 bases are TGTGCCAGCAGCATGGGACTAGCGGGAGAACATGAGCAGTTCTTC. Residues: CASSMGLAGEHEQFF. The whole variable domain, remainder taken from reference TRBV28 and TRBJ2-1, is DVKVTQSSRYLVKRTGEKVFLECVQDMDHENMFWYRQDPGLGLRLIYFSYDVKMKEKGDIPEGYSVSREKKERFSLILESASTNQTSMYLCASSMGLAGEHEQFFGPGTRLTVL.

This clone was detected ten times or more. V and J are TRBV6-4 and TRBJ1-5; 8 bases are shared with TRBD1. The CDR3 loop spans 15 amino acids. Unmatched junction bases numbered 5, after V lost 6 bases and J lost 1 base. In germline, CDR1 is MRHNA, CDR2 SNTAGT. CDR3 sequence reads: CASSQGAGSNQPQHF. CDR3 sequence (DNA): TGTGCCAGCAGCCAGGGGGCGGGCAGCAATCAGCCCCAGCATTTT.

In its sample, this clone was seen a few times. The rearrangement uses TRBV7-2 and TRBJ2-5; 14 bases are a match to TRBD2. The end of the DNA is better explained by TRBJ2-7, so the J call may be wrong. The V gene's germline CDR1 is SGHTA and CDR2 FQGNSA. The CDR3 has 15 residues. CDR3 region: CASRGLAGESYEQYF. The CDR3, as DNA: TGTGCCAGCAGGGGACTAGCGGGAGAGAGCTACGAGCAGTACTTC.

The chain has TRBV5-6 and TRBJ2-1; 10 bases are shared with TRBD1. This CDR3 has 17 amino acids. J lost 8 bases, V lost 2 bases, and 13 bases had no gene match. CDR1 is SGHDT and CDR2 is YYEEEE in the germline V gene. The CDR3, as DNA: TGTGCCAGCAGCTTCCGGAACCGGGACAGGGGTTACGATGAGCAGTTCTTC. It encodes CASSFRNRDRGYDEQFF.

This clone is medium-sized in the sample. The chain links TRBV5-6 to TRBJ2-7; 8 bases agree with TRBD1. Germline values: CDR1 SGHDT, CDR2 YYEEEE. With V trimmed by 4 bases and J by 5 bases, 5 bases remained unmatched. This CDR3 is built from 13 residues. This CDR3 reads CASSSWTGNEQYF. The CDR3 region has the DNA TGTGCCAGCAGCAGCTGGACAGGGAACGAGCAGTACTTC.

The chain recombines TRBV10-3 with TRBJ1-1, with no clear D. V gave up 0 bases and J gave up 10 bases, with 9 bases separating them. The CDR3 is 12 amino acids. CDR1 and CDR2 (germline): ENHRY, SYGVKD. CDR3 coding DNA: TGTGCCATCAGTGAGTCGGTGATGGGAGCTTTCTTT. It translates to CAISESVMGAFF.

This clone was recorded once. This chain connects TRBV14 to TRBJ2-5; 9 bases agree with TRBD1. The length of the CDR3 is 13 residues. V shed 1 base and J 11 bases; nucleotides not matched to a gene: 5. The V gene's germline CDR1 is SGHDN and CDR2 FVKESK. This CDR3 is CASSQVWTGEQYF. DNA of the CDR3: TGTGCCAGCAGCCAAGTGTGGACAGGGGAGCAGTACTTC.